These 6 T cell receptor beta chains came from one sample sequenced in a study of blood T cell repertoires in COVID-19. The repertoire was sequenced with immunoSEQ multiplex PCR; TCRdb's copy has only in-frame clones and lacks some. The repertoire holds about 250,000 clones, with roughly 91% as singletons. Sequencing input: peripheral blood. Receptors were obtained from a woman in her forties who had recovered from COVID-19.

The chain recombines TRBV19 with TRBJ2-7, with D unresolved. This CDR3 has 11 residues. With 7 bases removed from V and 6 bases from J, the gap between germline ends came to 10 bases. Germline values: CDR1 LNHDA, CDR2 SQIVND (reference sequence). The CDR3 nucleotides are TGTGCCAGTACCCCCCCCCTCGAGCAGTACGTC. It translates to CASTPPLEQYV.

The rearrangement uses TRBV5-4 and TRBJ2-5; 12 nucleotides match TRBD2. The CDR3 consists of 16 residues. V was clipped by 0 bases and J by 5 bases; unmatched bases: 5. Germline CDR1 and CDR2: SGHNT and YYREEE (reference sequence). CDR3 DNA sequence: TGTGCCAGCAGCTTGGGACTAGCGGGAGTCGGGGAGACCCAGTACTTC. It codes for CASSLGLAGVGETQYF.

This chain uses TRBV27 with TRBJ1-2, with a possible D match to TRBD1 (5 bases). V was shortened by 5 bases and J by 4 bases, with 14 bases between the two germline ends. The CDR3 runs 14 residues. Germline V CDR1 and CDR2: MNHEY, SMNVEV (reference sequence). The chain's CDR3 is CASSGQGGFYGYTF. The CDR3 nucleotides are TGTGCCAGCAGTGGGCAGGGTGGTTTCTATGGCTACACCTTC.

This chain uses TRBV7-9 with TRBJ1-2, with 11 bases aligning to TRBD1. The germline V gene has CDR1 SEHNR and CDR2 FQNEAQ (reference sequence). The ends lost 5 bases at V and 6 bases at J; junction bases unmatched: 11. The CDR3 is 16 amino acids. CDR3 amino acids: CASSPTPGQGGDGYTF. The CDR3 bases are TGTGCCAGCAGCCCCACCCCGGGACAGGGGGGGGATGGCTACACCTTC.

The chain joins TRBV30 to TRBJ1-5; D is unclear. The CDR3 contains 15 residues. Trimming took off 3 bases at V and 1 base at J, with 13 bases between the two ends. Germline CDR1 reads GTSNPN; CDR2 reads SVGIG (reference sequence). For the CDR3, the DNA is TGTGCCTGGAGGGAGGCGGGGAGAAGCAATCAGCCCCAGCATTTT. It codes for CAWREAGRSNQPQHF.

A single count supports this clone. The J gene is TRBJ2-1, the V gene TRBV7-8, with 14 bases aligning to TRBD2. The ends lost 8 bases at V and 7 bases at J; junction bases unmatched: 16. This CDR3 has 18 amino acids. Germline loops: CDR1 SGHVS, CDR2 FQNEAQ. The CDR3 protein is CASRLAGGPLVARNEQFF. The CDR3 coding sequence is TGTGCCAGCCGACTAGCGGGAGGGCCCCTGGTGGCCCGTAATGAGCAGTTCTTC.